These 15 T cell receptor beta chains came from one sample sequenced in a study of T cell clonality in common variable immunodeficiency. This table comes from immunoSEQ multiplex PCR, and its TCRdb copy is limited to in-frame clones, with some not included. In total the sample includes roughly 29,000 clones, none of them seen once. The sequenced sample consisted of peripheral blood mononuclear cells. The origin of the receptors is a person aged 18 to 70 in good health.

About this clone: From the germline J gene comes the end of the CDR3, since the read stops 3 residues before it. This sequence joins TRBV7-2 and TRBJ1-1; 9 positions agree with TRBD1. This CDR3 region has 15 residues. Trimming removed 5 bases from V and 4 bases from J; junction bases left unmatched: 8. In germline, CDR1 is SGHTA, CDR2 FQGNSA. This CDR3 is CASSTTGGALTEAFF. Incomplete CDR3 DNA: TGTGCCAGCAGCACAACAGGGGGCGCGCTCACTGAA.

Many counts were recorded for this clone. The CDR3 DNA, read in part, is TGTGCCAGCAGCTTACCTACGACAGGTTATTATGGC. Translating it yields CASSLPTTGYYG. The whole CDR3 protein reads CASSLPTTGYYGYTF. The chain links TRBV5-5 to TRBJ1-2; D might be TRBD1 (6 bases). The read gets to within 3 residues of the CDR3 end, and the germline J gene fills in the rest. The CDR3 has 15 amino acids. Germline V gene sequence: CDR1 SGHKS, CDR2 YYEKEE (reference sequence). V was pared by 2 bases and J by 5 bases, with 16 bases between.

This clone has ten or more counts. The read finishes 3 residues shy of the CDR3 end, and the germline J gene is used to complete it. The chain carries TRBV29-1 and TRBJ1-1; weak D call: TRBD1 (5 bases). Germline V lookup: CDR1 SQVTM, CDR2 ANQGSEA. Between the trimmed V and J ends, which lost 3 bases and 5 bases, there was a span of 34 bases. This CDR3 has 20 amino acids. The part of the CDR3 DNA that was read is TGCAGCGTTGATGGCACAGCTGGGCTCGGGTCGAGGGGAATGGAGACTGAA. Protein: CSVDGTAGLGSRGMETE. The CDR3 reads in full as CSVDGTAGLGSRGMETEAFF.

This clone came up many times. The read falls 3 residues short of the CDR3 end, and the missing part is taken from the germline J gene. The J gene is TRBJ2-7, the V gene TRBV7-9; D gene uncertain. The CDR3 extends over 12 amino acids. Germline loops: CDR1 SEHNR, CDR2 FQNEAQ (reference sequence). V was pared by 1 base and J by 5 bases, with 6 bases between. The covered CDR3 bases are TGTGCCAGCAGCTTAGAAGGCCACGAG. This gives the protein CASSLEGHE. The complete CDR3 sequence is CASSLEGHEQYF.

This clone was seen ten or more times. The DNA ends 3 residues before the CDR3 does, and the rest of the CDR3 is filled in from the germline J gene. The rearrangement links TRBV29-1 to TRBJ2-1; possible D gene TRBD2, 6 bases. V was pared by 3 bases and J by 0 bases, with 12 bases between. CDR1 is SQVTM, CDR2 ANQGSEA, per germline. The CDR3 loop spans 15 amino acids. The CDR3 region is CSVEIRGSSYNEQFF. The CDR3 bases that were read are TGCAGCGTTGAGATACGGGGGAGCTCCTACAATGAG.

This clone showed up many times. The junction differs from germline at one of its ends, possibly a read error. The CDR3 extends 3 residues past the end of the read, so its final part is completed from the germline J gene. The chain combines TRBV5-4 with TRBJ2-7, with a tentative D call TRBD2 (6 bases). The CDR3 loop spans 15 amino acids. Germline loops: CDR1 SGHNT, CDR2 YYREEE (reference sequence). The part of the CDR3 DNA that was read is TGTGCCAGCAGGTTGGGGGGTGGCACTAGCAGCGAG. It translates to CASRLGGGTSSE. The entire CDR3 reads CASRLGGGTSSEQYF.

This clone has just a few counts. The sequence runs out 3 residues before the end of the CDR3; the remainder is reconstructed from the germline J gene. V is TRBV7-6 and J is TRBJ2-1; TRBD2 aligns across 9 bases. Germline CDR1 and CDR2: SGHVS and FNYEAQ. J lost 4 bases, V lost 1 base, and 5 bases had no gene match. The CDR3 consists of 16 residues. The part of the CDR3 DNA that was read is TGTGCCAGCAGCTTAGAAGCGGGGGGCCTATACAATGAG. This sequence encodes CASSLEAGGLYNE. The entire CDR3 protein reads CASSLEAGGLYNEQFF. The whole variable domain, filled in from reference TRBV7-6 and TRBJ2-1, reads GAGVSQSPRYKVTKRGQDVALRCDPISGHVSLYWYRQALGQGPEFLTYFNYEAQQDKSGLPNDRFSAERPEGSISTLTIQRTEQRDSAMYRCASSLEAGGLYNEQFFGPGTRLTVL.

This clone has ten or more counts. Read data end 3 residues before the CDR3 end; the end is taken from the germline J gene. The chain is built from TRBV18 and TRBJ1-1; a weak D match, TRBD1 (6 bases). Germline-derived CDR1 and CDR2 are KGHSH and LQKENI. V was pared by 4 bases and J by 1 base, with 16 bases between. This CDR3 is built from 16 residues. The CDR3 DNA, read in part, is TGTGCCAGCTCACTCTCCATACCCAGGGGGAACACTGAA. This codes for CASSLSIPRGNTE. The full CDR3 protein reads CASSLSIPRGNTEAFF.

This clone was seen repeatedly, ten times or more. Read coverage stops 3 residues before the CDR3 terminus; the germline J gene supplies the remainder. The chain has TRBV7-9 and TRBJ1-4; tentative D call: TRBD1 (5 bases). CDR3 size: 13 residues. The V end lost 1 base, the J end lost 7 bases, and 7 bases lay between the germline ends. The germline gives CDR1 SEHNR, CDR2 FQNEAQ (reference sequence). This chain's CDR3 is CASSLGGGEKLFF. CDR3 DNA (partial): TGTGCCAGCAGCTTAGGCGGGGGTGAAAAA. The full variable domain, in which reference TRBV7-9 and TRBJ1-4 provide the parts outside the CDR3, is DTGVSQNPRHKITKRGQNVTFRCDPISEHNRLYWYRQTLGQGPEFLTYFQNEAQLEKSRLLSDRFSAERPKGSFSTLEIQRTEQGDSAMYLCASSLGGGEKLFFGSGTQLSVL.

This clone was counted ten times or more. The read terminates 3 residues ahead of where the CDR3 ends, so the germline J gene completes it. The chain carries TRBV18 and TRBJ1-5, with TRBD1 identical over 8 bases. The CDR3 has 13 residues. Trimming at V came to 9 bases and at J to 4 bases, leaving 5 bases not matched to a gene. The germline gives CDR1 KGHSH, CDR2 LQKENI. This CDR3 reads CASSTGVNQPQHF. The DNA read from the CDR3 is TGTGCCAGTTCGACAGGGGTGAATCAGCCC.

This clone was observed many times. The read ends 3 residues shy of where the CDR3 ends; the end is completed using the germline J gene. The J gene is TRBJ1-3, the V gene TRBV6-4; 8 nucleotides match TRBD1. CDR1 is MRHNA and CDR2 is SNTAGT in the germline V gene. This CDR3 is 18 amino acids long. The trim removed 2 bases at V and 0 bases at J, leaving 9 bases unmatched. The CDR3: CASSDRTGWRFSGNTIYF. CDR3 DNA, as far as it was read: TGTGCCAGCAGTGACCGGACAGGGTGGAGGTTCTCTGGAAACACC.

This clone was counted at least ten times. From the germline J gene comes the end of the CDR3, since the read stops 3 residues before it. The gene calls are TRBV12-3 or TRBV12-4 and TRBJ1-6; D unresolved. This CDR3 spans 12 amino acids. The V end was cut by 3 bases, the J end by 9 bases, with 6 bases between. Here the CDR3 reads CASSFMSSPLHF. The part of the CDR3 DNA that was read is TGTGCCAGCAGTTTTATGTCTTCACCC.

As regards this clone: The read halts 3 residues ahead of the CDR3 end, with the missing end drawn from the germline J gene. This chain connects TRBV10-2 to TRBJ2-3; D unresolved. Germline V gene data show CDR1 as WSHSY and CDR2 as SAAADI. The CDR3 extends over 13 amino acids. The part of the CDR3 DNA that was read is TGCGCCAGCAGTGAGACGGGTGAAGAGACG. Its protein is CASSETGEET. The entire CDR3 protein is CASSETGEETQYF.

This clone was seen repeatedly, ten times or more. The observed sequence ends 3 residues before the CDR3 terminus, with the missing tail filled in from the germline J gene. This chain links TRBV20-1 with TRBJ2-3; TRBD1 is a possible D gene (5 bases). This CDR3 is built from 14 residues. V gave up 7 bases and J gave up 2 bases, with 16 bases separating them. The germline V gene encodes CDR1 DFQATT and CDR2 SNEGSKA (reference sequence). The sequenced CDR3 bases are TGCAGTGTCGCAGGGTTGGGATTCACAGATACG. Translation: CSVAGLGFTDT. The whole CDR3 sequence reads CSVAGLGFTDTQYF.

Only a few counts were recorded for this clone. The junction departs from the called germline gene at one end, perhaps through a read error. The observed sequence ends 3 residues before the CDR3 terminus, with the missing tail filled in from the germline J gene. Other DNA sequences in this specimen translate into the identical CDR3. The chain has TRBV7-6 and TRBJ1-3; 8 positions agree with TRBD1. This CDR3 is built from 16 residues. Germline V gene sequence: CDR1 SGHVS, CDR2 FNYEAQ. CDR3 bases read: TGTGCCAGCAGCTTAAGGGGGGACAGGACTGGAAACACA. Protein: CASSLRGDRTGNT. The whole CDR3 region reads CASSLRGDRTGNTIYF.